This T cell receptor beta chain appears in the sequencing data of a study of a mutant IDH1 vaccine in newly diagnosed glioma (dated by TCRdb to the early 2020s). Regarding the research as a whole: The approximately 30 treated patients were roughly 60% male and roughly 38% female, with a mean age of roughly 40 years. Before enrollment, patients had received standard therapy of radiotherapy alone, temozolomide alone, or radiochemotherapy with temozolomide; most received the combination. Six visits were used for peripheral blood collection: V03 (baseline), V05, V07, V10, V12 and V13. For exploratory analyses, longitudinal TCRB deep sequencing was carried out in roughly 23 treated patients wherever samples were available. Summary of the overall study and its limitations: PBMC samples for TCRB deep sequencing were selected based on availability. Across multiple MHC alleles, vaccine-induced immune responses were seen in approximately 93% of patients. Pseudoprogression appeared unrelated to alterations in the top peripheral T cell clonotypes detected by TCRB sequencing. It was noted by the authors that analyses of patient blood samples could not be reproduced owing to sample limitations.

Between the V and J ends, shortened by 6 bases and 2 bases respectively, the junction contains 7 bases. Measured from the cysteine to the phenylalanine, the CDR3 is 12 residues long. The retained sequence is limited to the CDR3, 36 bases, with the frame set at the first base. CDR1 and CDR2, looked up from the germline V gene, are MNHEY and SVGAGI. Of note for this clone: Its antigen is unknown. No clone much larger than this one lies a single base away; base qualities are absent.

The library relied on the immunoSEQ multiplex PCR assay. The hsTCRB Kit was used according to the manufacturer's protocol to amplify rearranged TCR beta chain sequences. Sequencing of TCRB libraries was carried out on an Illumina MiSeq. The paper's processing steps were these. Demultiplexing, trimming and gene mapping were performed with the kit vendor's proprietary platform. Entries here come from immuneACCESS through TCRdb and include only in-frame sequences with V and J called. Some clones fail to appear in such tables; in the studies checked, an unresolved V gene covers under half of the shortfall, and the cause of the remainder is unknown. The DNA was the basis for D and trimming; V, J and clone size are from that table. The sample table holds about 24,000 clones, of which 90% to 95% were seen once. The ten largest clones take up more than 8.5% of the sample. The sample's time point, from its label and the paper: baseline, week 1 (first vaccination visit). This specimen's treatment or condition label, per the study, means: pre-vaccination baseline after standard-of-care therapy. All donors had newly diagnosed IDH1-mutant astrocytomas of WHO grade 3 or 4 that showed loss of nuclear ATRX. The samples were drawn from NOA16, a multicentre, single-arm, open-label phase I trial in Germany that tested a mutant IDH1 peptide vaccine in humans for the first time. Visit V03 blood draws served as the baseline sample for immunogenicity testing. Genomic DNA for TCRB sequencing was isolated from EDTA blood with the DNeasy Blood and Tissue Kit.

Rearrangement joined TRBV6-5 to TRBJ1-1; the D gene assignment is ambiguous. The input for sequencing was PBMCs, taken from a glioma patient treated with radiotherapy, temozolomide or both. The TCR originated in a man aged 25-45 years with glioma. The DNA reads as follows: TGTGCCAGCAGGCGACGTAACACTGAAGCTTTCTTT. Its translation is CASRRRNTEAFF.